Included here is one T cell receptor beta chain sequence, with context. As yet, its antigen is unknown. The data derive from a study of T cell repertoires in cytomegalovirus infection. In the study overall: It can be stated that public TCR beta signatures indicated CMV infection as well as a matching HLA type.

Whole-study findings and limits: Cumulative public TCR beta family frequency identified carriers of CMV plus the relevant HLA. What dominated the ex vivo response were HLA-C-restricted CMV-specific TCR beta clonotypes.

The CDR3 totals 15 residues. V lost 0 bases and J 0 bases, leaving 6 bases between the germline ends. CDR1 is LNHDA, CDR2 SQIVND, per germline (reference sequence). TCRdb re-derived calls from the reads in MiXCR, one entry per CDR3 protein. The sample holds fewer than 250,000 distinct CDR3 sequences, about 12% seen once. Sequencing was carried out using PBMCs. The sequence derives from a human donor in good health (CMV status not recorded). Some clones in this sample may be carry-over from other donors' samples. V gene TRBV19 combines with J gene TRBJ2-1; tentative D call: TRBD2 (5 bases). The chain's CDR3 is CASSIEGSSYNEQFF. The CDR3 DNA reads TGTGCCAGTAGTATAGAAGGGAGCTCCTACAATGAGCAGTTCTTC.